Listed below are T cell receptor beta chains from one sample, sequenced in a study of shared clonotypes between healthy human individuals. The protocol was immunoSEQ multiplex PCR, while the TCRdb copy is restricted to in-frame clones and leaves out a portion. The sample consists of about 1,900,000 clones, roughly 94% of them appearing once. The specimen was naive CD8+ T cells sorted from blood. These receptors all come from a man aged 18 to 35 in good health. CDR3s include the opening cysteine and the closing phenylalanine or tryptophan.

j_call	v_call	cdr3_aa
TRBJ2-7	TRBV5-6	CASSPDNSYEQYF
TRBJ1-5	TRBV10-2	CASRGRGVNQPQHF
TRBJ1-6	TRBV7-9	CASSPQISYNSPLHF
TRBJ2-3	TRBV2	CASRLGPAPDTQYF
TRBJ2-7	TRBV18	CASSPRDGYEQYF
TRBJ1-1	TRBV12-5	CASGTGGTEAFF
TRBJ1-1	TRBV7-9	CASSFGEAEAFF
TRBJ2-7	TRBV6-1	CASSGKDRLAEQYF
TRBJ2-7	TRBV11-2	CASSLEWTGGRYEQYF
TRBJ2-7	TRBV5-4	CASSYVAGVSSYEQYF
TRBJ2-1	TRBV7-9	CASSRPIGLLLNEQFF
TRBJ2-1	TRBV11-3	CASSLEWDYEQFF
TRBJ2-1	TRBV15	CATTATGTHNEQFF
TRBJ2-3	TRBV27	CASSLDVGNTDTQYF
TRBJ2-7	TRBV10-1	CASSAGTSGYEQYF
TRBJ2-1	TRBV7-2	CASSRISSYNEQFF
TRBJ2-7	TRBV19	CATGQGVYEQYF
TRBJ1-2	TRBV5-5	CASSLTPVEDPYGYTF
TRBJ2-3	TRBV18	CASSPTAPGSTDTQYF
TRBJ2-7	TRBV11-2	CASSTGTGSYEQYF
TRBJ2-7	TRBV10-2	CASSLGVYEQYF
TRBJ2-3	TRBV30	CAWGELNSPTDTQYF
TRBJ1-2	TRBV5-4	CASSLGVTLSGGQRDGYTF
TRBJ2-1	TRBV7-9	CASSLYESGGNEQFF
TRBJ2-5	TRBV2	CASSRQTGMQETQYF
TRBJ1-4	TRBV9	CASSVGAGSLEKLFF
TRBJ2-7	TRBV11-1	CASSSGENYYEQYF
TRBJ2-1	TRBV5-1	CASSLSGRANEQFF
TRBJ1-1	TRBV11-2	CASSLRGAGNVNTEAFF
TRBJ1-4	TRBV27	CASSYAWGEINEKLFF
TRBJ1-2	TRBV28	CASSWTGDGYTF
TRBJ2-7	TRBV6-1	CASSEIIVGPPYEQYF